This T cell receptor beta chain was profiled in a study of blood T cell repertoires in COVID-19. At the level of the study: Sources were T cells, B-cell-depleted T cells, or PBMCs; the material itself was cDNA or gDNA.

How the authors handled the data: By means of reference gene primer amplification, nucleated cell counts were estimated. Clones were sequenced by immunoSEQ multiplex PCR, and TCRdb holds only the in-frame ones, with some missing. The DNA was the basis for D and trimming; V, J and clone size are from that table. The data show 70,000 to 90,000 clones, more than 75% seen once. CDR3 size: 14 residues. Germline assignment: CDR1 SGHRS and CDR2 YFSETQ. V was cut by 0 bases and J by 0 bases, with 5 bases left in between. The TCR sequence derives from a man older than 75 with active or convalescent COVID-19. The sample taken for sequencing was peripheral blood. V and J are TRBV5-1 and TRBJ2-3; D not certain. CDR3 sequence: CASSLGTSTDTQYF. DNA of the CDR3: TGCGCCAGCAGCTTGGGAACTAGCACAGATACGCAGTATTTT. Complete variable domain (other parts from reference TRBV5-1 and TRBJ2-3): KAGVTQTPRYLIKTRGQQVTLSCSPISGHRSVSWYQQTPGQGLQFLFEYFSETQRNKGNFPGRFSGRQFSNSRSEMNVSTLELGDSALYLCASSLGTSTDTQYFGPGTRLTVL.